These T cell receptor beta chains were read from a single sample in a study of cytomegalovirus exposure and HLA in healthy donors. Profiled with immunoSEQ multiplex PCR; TCRdb holds only in-frame clones, not every one. The table includes over 100,000 clones, 84% detected once. The sequenced sample was PBMCs. The receptor source for this set is a young woman in good health and CMV-seropositive. The CDR3 runs from the conserved cysteine through the conserved F or W.

v_call cdr3_aa
TRBV5-4 CASSLFGMSGENYGYTF
TRBV7-2 CASSSSGTLYGYTF
TRBV18 CASSPSVGRGTDTQYF
TRBV6-5 CASSRGLAGIGELFF
TRBV6-6 CASSYIKTGRTDKLFF
TRBV30 CAWTSGGPYNSPLHF
TRBV13 CASTRGVSDTQYF
TRBV7-9 CASSLVNTGGHGYTF
TRBV7-3 CASSYSQPTSGVNNEQFF
TRBV18 CASSTGGLEKLFF